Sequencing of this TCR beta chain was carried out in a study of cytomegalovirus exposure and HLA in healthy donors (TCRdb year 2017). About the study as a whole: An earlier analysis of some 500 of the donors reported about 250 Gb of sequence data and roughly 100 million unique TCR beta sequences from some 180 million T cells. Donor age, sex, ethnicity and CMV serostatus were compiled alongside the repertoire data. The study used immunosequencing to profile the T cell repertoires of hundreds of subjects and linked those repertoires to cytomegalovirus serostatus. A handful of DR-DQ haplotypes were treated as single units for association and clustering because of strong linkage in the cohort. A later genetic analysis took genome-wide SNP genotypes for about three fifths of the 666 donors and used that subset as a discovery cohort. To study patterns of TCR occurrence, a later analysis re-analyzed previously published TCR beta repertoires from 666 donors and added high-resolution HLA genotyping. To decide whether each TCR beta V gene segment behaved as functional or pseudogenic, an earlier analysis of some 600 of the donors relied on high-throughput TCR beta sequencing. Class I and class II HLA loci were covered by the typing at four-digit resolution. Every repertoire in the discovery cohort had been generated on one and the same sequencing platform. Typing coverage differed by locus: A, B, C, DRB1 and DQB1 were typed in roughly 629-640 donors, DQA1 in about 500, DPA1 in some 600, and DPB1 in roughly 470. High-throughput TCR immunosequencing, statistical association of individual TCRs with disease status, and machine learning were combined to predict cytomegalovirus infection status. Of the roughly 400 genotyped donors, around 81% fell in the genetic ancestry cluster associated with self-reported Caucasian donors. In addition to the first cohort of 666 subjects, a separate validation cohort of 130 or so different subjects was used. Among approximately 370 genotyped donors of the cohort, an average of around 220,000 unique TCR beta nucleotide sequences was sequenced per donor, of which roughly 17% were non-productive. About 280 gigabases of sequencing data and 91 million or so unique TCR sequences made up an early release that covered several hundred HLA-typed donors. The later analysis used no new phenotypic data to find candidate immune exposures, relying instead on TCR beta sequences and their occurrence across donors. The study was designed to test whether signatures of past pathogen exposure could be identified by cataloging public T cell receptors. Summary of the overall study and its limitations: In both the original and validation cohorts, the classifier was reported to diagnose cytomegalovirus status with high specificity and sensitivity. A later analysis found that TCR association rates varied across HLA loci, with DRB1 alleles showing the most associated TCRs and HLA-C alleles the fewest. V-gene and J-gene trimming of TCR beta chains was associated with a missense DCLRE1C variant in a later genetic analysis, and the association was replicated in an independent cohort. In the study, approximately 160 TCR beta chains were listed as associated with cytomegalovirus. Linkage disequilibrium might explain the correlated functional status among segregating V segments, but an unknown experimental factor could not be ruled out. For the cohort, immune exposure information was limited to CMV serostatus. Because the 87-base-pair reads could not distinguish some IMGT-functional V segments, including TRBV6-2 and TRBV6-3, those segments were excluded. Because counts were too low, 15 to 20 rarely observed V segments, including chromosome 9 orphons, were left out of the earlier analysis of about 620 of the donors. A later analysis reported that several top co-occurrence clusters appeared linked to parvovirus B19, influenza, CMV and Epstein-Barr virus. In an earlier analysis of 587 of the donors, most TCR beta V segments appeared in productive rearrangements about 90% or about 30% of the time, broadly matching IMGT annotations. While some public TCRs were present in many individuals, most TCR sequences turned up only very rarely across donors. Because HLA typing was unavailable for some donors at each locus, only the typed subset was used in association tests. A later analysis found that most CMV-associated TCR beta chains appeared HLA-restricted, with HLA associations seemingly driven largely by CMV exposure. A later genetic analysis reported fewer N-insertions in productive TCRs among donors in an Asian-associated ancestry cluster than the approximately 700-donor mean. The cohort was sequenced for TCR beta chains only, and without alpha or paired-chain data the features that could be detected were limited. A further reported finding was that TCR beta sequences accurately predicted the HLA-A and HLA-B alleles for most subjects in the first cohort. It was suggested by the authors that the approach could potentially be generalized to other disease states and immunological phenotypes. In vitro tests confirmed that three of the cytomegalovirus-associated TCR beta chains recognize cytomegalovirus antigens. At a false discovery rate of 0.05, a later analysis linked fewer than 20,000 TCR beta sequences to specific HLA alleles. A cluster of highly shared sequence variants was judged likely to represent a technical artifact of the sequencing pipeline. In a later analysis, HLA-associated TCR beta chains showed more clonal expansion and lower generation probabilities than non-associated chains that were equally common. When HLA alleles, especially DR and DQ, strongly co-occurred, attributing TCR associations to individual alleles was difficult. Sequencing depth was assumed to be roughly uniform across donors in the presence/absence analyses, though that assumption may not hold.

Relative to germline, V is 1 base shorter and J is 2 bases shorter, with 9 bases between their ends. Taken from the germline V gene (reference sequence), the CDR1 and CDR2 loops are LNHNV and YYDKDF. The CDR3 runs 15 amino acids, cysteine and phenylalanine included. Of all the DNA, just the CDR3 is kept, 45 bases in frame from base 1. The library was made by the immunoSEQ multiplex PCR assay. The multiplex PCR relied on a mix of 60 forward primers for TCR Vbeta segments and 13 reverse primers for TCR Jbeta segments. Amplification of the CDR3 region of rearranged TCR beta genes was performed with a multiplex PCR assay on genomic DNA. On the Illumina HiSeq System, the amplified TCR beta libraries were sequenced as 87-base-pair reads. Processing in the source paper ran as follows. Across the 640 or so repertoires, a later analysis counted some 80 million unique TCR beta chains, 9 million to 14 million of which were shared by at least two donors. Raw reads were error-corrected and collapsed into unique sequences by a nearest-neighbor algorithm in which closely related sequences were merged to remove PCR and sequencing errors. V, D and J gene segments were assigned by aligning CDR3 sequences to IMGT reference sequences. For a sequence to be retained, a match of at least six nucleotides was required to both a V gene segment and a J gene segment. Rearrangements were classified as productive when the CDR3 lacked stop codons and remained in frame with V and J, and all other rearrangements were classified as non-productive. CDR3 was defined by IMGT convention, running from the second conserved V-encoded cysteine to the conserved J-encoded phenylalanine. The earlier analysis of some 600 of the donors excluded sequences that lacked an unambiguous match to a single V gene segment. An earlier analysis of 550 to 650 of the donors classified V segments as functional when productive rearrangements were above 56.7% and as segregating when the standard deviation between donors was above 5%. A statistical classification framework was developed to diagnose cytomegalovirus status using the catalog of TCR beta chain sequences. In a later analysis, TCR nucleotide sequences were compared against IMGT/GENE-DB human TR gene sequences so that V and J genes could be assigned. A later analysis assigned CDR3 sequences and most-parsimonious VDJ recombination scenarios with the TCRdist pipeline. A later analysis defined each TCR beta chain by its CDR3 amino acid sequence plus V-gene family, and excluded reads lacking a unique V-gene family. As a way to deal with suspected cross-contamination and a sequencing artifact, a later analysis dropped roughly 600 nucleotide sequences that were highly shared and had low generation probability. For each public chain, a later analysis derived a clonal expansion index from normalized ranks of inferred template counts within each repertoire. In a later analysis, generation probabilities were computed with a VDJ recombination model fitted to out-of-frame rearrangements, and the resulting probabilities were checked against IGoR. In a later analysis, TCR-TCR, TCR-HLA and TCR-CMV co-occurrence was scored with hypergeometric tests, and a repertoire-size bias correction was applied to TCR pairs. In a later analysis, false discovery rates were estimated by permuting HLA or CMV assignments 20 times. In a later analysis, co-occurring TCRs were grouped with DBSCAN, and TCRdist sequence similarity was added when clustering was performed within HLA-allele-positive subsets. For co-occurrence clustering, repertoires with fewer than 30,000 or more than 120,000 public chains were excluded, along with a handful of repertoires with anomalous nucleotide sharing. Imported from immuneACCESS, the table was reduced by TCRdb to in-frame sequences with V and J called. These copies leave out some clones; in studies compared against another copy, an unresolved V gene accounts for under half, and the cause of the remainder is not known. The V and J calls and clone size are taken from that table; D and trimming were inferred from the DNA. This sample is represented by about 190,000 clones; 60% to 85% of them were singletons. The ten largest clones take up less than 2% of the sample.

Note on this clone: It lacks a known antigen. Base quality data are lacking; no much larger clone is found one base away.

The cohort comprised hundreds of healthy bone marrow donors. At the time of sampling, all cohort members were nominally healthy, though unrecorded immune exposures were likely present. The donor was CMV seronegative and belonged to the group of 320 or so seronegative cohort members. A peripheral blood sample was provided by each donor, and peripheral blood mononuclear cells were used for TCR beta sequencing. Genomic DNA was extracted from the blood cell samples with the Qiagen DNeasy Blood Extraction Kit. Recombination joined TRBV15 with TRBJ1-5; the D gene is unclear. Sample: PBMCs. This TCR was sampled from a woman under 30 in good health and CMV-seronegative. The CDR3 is CATSRGIGGNQPQHF. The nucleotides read TGTGCCACCAGCAGAGGGATAGGAGGCAATCAGCCCCAGCATTTT.